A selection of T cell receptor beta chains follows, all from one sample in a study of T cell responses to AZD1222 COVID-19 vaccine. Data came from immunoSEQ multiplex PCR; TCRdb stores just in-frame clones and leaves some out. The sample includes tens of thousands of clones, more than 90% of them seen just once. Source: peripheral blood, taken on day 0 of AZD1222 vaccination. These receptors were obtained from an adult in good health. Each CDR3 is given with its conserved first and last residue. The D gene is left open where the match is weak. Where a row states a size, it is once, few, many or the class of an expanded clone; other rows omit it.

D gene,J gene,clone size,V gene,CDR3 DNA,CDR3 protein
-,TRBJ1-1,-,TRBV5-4,TGTGCCAGCAGCCAATGGGCTAATACTGAAGCTTTCTTT,CASSQWANTEAFF
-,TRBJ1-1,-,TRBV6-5,TGTGCCAGCAATGGAGTTTTGGGCCTGAACACTGAAGCTTTCTTT,CASNGVLGLNTEAFF
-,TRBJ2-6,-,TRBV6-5,TGTGCCAGCATGAAGCCTGGGGCCAACGTCCTGACTTTC,CASMKPGANVLTF
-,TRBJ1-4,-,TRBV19,TGTGCCAGTATGGGGGGCCCTCTCAATGAAAAACTGTTTTTT,CASMGGPLNEKLFF
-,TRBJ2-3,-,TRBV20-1,TGCAGTGCTAGTATGGAGGGGCTCACAGATACGCAGTATTTT,CSASMEGLTDTQYF
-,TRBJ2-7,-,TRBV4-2,TGTGCCAGCAGCCGGGACACGGGATACGAGCAGTACTTC,CASSRDTGYEQYF
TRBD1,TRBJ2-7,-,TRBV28,TGTGCCAGCAGTTTAGGTCAGGGGGCTAAGCAGTACTTC,CASSLGQGAKQYF
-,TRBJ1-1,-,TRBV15,TGTGCCACCAGCAGAGATCGGGGGGCGCAGGACACTGAAGCTTTCTTT,CATSRDRGAQDTEAFF
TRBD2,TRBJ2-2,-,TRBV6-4,TGTGCCAGCAGGATCCCAGCGGGAGAAATCGGGGAGCTGTTTTTT,CASRIPAGEIGELFF
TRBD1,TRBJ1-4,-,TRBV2,TGTGCCAGCAGTGAAAGAGGGGACAGAGTTAATGAAAAACTGTTTTTT,CASSERGDRVNEKLFF
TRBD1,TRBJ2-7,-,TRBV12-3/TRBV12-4,TGTGCCAGCAGACCGGGACAGGGCCACGAGCAGTACTTC,CASRPGQGHEQYF
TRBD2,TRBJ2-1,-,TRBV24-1,TGTGCCACCAGTGATCCCGGGCTAGCGGCAAATGAGCAGTTCTTC,CATSDPGLAANEQFF
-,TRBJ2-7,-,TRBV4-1,TGCGCCAGCAGCCAAGAGGACTCCCAACCCTCCTACGAGCAGTACTTC,CASSQEDSQPSYEQYF
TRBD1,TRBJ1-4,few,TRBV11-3,TGTGCCAGCAGAAAGGTGGCCAGGGGGCGTGAAAAACTGTTTTTT,CASRKVARGREKLFF
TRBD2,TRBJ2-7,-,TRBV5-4,TGTGCCAGCAGCTTGGAACTAGCGGGAGTAGATGAGCAGTACTTC,CASSLELAGVDEQYF
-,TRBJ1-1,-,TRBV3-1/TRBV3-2,TGTGCCAGCAGCGCCGGAGGTACAATGAACACTGAAGCTTTCTTT,CASSAGGTMNTEAFF
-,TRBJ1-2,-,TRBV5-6,TGTGCCAGCACCCGGCAGGGGTCCGGCTACACCTTC,CASTRQGSGYTF
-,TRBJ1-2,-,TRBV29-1,TGCAGCGCATCGACGGAGTATGGCTACACCTTC,CSASTEYGYTF
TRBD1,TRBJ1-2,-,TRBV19,TGTGCCAGCAAACAGGGGATCTATGGCTACACCTTC,CASKQGIYGYTF
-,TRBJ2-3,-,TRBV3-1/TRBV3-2,TGTGCCAGCAGCCAAGATCTGGGGGAAGGCTGGGCAGATACGCAGTATTTT,CASSQDLGEGWADTQYF
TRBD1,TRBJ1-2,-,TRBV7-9,TGTGCCAGCAGCCCCCGACAGGGGTATGGCTACACCTTC,CASSPRQGYGYTF
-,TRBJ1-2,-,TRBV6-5,TGTGCCAGCAGTACAAGGGCCCAGGGGCCCTATGGCTACACCTTC,CASSTRAQGPYGYTF
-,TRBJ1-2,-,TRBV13,TGTGCCAGCAGCACCCGGACGGCCTATGGCTACACCTTC,CASSTRTAYGYTF
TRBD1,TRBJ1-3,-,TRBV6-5,TGTGCCAGCAGTTCTTCCCTGGGCAGGGGGGGAAACACCATATATTTT,CASSSSLGRGGNTIYF
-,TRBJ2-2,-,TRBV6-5,TGTGCCAGCAGCCGCGACAACGCCGGGGAGCTGTTTTTT,CASSRDNAGELFF
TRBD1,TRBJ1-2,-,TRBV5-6,TGTGCCAGCAGATCCCGGCAGGGGGCATCTTATGGCTACACCTTC,CASRSRQGASYGYTF
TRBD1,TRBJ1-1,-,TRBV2,TGTGCCAGCAGGCCCTCCGGGACAGTGAACACTGAAGCTTTCTTT,CASRPSGTVNTEAFF
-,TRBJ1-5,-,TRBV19,TGTGCCAGTAGTATCGTGGGTAGCAATCAGCCCCAGCATTTT,CASSIVGSNQPQHF
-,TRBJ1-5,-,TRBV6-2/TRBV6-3,TGTGCCAGCAGTCACGGACACCCCCAGCATTTT,CASSHGHPQHF
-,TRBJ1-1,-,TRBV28,TGTGCCAGCAGTTTGCAGGGGACTTTCAACACTGAAGCTTTCTTT,CASSLQGTFNTEAFF
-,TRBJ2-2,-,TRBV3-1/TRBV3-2,TGTGCCAGCAGCTACAGGGTCGGGGAGCTGTTTTTT,CASSYRVGELFF
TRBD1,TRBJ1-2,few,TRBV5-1,TGCGCCAGCAGCTTGCCGTCCCGGGACAGGGACGGCTATGGCTACACCTTC,CASSLPSRDRDGYGYTF
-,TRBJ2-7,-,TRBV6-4,TGTGCCAGCCCGAGGCGGGTTTCGTACGAGCAGTACTTC,CASPRRVSYEQYF
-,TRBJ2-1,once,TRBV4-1,TGCGCCAGCAGCCAAGATCCGCGGATAGGGCAGTTCTTC,CASSQDPRIGQFF
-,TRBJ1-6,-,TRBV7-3,TGTGCCAGCAGCTTAACCCGGGACATTTCTTCACCCCTCCACTTT,CASSLTRDISSPLHF
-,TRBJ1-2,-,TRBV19,TGTGCCAGTAGTATAGAAGGTCAGGGATCAGGATATGGCTACACCTTC,CASSIEGQGSGYGYTF
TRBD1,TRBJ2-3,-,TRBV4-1,TGCGCCAGCAGCCCTTTAGGACAGGGGGACCAGGGTACGCAGTATTTT,CASSPLGQGDQGTQYF
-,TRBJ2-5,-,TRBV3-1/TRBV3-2,TGTGCCAGCAGCCAAGTTTCCGGACGAGGGGAGACCCAGTACTTC,CASSQVSGRGETQYF
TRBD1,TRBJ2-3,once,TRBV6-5,TGTGCCAGCAGCCACGGACAGGGTCGCACAGATACGCAGTATTTT,CASSHGQGRTDTQYF
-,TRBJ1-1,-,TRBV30,TGTGCCTGGAGTGTACTTTTTGACCCAAGGAGCACTGAAGCTTTCTTT,CAWSVLFDPRSTEAFF
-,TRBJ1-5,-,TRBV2,TGTGCCAGCAGCCCGGGGGGTGAGGGGAGGAATCAGCCCCAGCATTTT,CASSPGGEGRNQPQHF
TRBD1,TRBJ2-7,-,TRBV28,TGTGCCAGCAGCCAGGGACAGCTAACCCCCTACGAGCAGTACTTC,CASSQGQLTPYEQYF
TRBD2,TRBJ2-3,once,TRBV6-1,TGTGCCAGCAGTGAAGTAGGGCGGGGGAGCACAGATACGCAGTATTTT,CASSEVGRGSTDTQYF
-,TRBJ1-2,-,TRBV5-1,TGCGCCAGCAGCATTCAGACGGGAAATTCGGGTGGCTACACCTTC,CASSIQTGNSGGYTF
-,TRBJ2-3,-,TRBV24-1,TGTGCCACCAGCGATTCAAGGGGCACAGATACGCAGTATTTT,CATSDSRGTDTQYF
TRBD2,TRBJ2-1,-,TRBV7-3,TGTGCCAGCAGCTTAACGGGAGGGCCGGGTGAGCAGTTCTTC,CASSLTGGPGEQFF
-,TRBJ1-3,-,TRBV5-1,TGCGCCAGCAGCTCCGGGACGGGCTCTGGAAACACCATATATTTT,CASSSGTGSGNTIYF
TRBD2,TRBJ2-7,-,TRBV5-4,TGTGCCAGCAGCCGGCCCGGGACTAGTCGGCCCGAGCAGTACTTC,CASSRPGTSRPEQYF
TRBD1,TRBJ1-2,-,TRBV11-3,TGTGCCAGCAGCTTACAACGACAGGGGGCAGATAACTATGGCTACACCTTC,CASSLQRQGADNYGYTF
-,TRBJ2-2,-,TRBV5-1,TGCGCCAGCAGCCCTCTAAGAGGGTACACCGGGGAGCTGTTTTTT,CASSPLRGYTGELFF
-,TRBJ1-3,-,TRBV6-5,TGTGCCAGCAGTAATACAGGGTTCTCTGGAAACACCATATATTTT,CASSNTGFSGNTIYF
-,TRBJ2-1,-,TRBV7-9,TGTGCCAGCAGCTTAGGGACTCTCAATGAGCAGTTCTTC,CASSLGTLNEQFF
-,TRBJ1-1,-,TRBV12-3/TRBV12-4,TGTGCCAGCAGTTTTGGGGGCACTGAAGCTTTCTTT,CASSFGGTEAFF
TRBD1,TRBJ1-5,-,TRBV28,TGTGCCAGCAGTTCGCCTCCTACAGGGGCTCCGCATTTT,CASSSPPTGAPHF
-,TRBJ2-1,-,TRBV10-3,TGTGCCATCAACTTGGACAGTTCCCTTGAGCAGTTCTTC,CAINLDSSLEQFF
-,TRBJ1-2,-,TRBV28,TGTGCCAGCAGTGGGGGAGGGGGCTATGGCTACACCTTC,CASSGGGGYGYTF